This T cell receptor beta chain stems from a study of vaccination and CD4 T cells after COVID-19 (dated by TCRdb to the early 2020s). A note on the overall study: SARS-CoV-2 positivity had been established in the convalescent patients by nasal swab PCR, and mild disease was recorded in several of these patients and severe disease in one. Six males and four females were included in the convalescent cohort, with two Hispanic individuals, seven Caucasians, two Asians and one multiracial person represented. Participants received two doses of either the Pfizer-BioNTech BNT162b2 vaccine (n=8) or the Moderna mRNA-1273 vaccine (n=2). Post-COVID blood samples were collected from convalescent patients a median of about 92 days after diagnosis, with a range of roughly 35 to 170 days. The time from the second vaccine dose to post-vaccine blood sampling had a median of around 72 days and ranged from about 14 to 241 days. Overlapping spike peptide pools from SARS-CoV-2 and from the common cold coronaviruses HCoV-NL63, HCoV-OC43 and HCoV-229E were used as culture stimuli. Control cultures received a CEFX viral epitope pool as the positive control, an HIV-1 Nef peptide pool as the negative control, or no peptide. In about 11 COVID-19 convalescent patients and a few infection-naive healthy vaccine recipients, the spike-specific CD4+ TCR repertoire before mRNA vaccination was compared with the repertoire after mRNA vaccination. Summary of the overall study and its limitations: Of the vaccine-specific clones in convalescent patients, 304 of 307, or nearly all, reacted only to SARS-CoV-2 spike and did not cross-react with common cold coronaviruses. An increase in the median number of SARS-CoV-2-reactive clonotypes from approximately 23 after infection to 35 to 40 after vaccination was observed, but the change was not found to be significant. In convalescent patients, a median roughly 87% of post-vaccine SARS-CoV-2-reactive clones were detected only after vaccination, and vaccine-specific priming was suggested by this finding. Only a relatively small number of convalescent patients were included in the study, and early timepoints following natural infection were not analyzed.

From its cysteine to its phenylalanine, the CDR3 spans 14 amino acids. Only the CDR3 portion is preserved as DNA: 42 bases, with reading frame beginning at the first base. After removal of 4 bases from V and 4 bases from J, the junction retains 6 bases not matched to a gene. As encoded in the germline V gene, CDR1 is MNHEY while CDR2 is SVGEGT. In the paper's terms, the treatment or condition label means: approximately 9-day PBMC culture with coronavirus spike peptide pools or control peptides (ViraFEST assay). The ViraFEST assay was used in the study, in which antigen-specific T cells were expanded with peptide pools and expanded clonotypes were subsequently identified by TCR sequencing. The convalescent patients' positive SARS-CoV-2 PCR tests were from March to December 2020, which was before the Alpha, Beta and Delta variants emerged in the United States. Each well held two million PBMCs cultured with around 9 ug/ml peptide pools in IMDM containing 5% human AB serum and about 10 IU/ml IL-2. Half of the culture medium was replaced with fresh IL-2-containing medium on days 3 and 7. After roughly nine days of culture, CD4+ T cells were isolated by negative selection using the EasySep CD4+ T cell isolation kit. PBMCs were separated from whole blood using Ficoll-Paque Plus gradient centrifugation and then either used fresh or cryopreserved at -140C. Culture conditions were generally each tested in triplicate wells.

The protocol used for the library was PCR. At the Johns Hopkins FTIC core, DNA from the cultured CD4+ T cells underwent TCR sequencing with the Oncomine TCR Beta short-read assay. The QIAamp micro DNA kit was used to extract genomic DNA from the cultured CD4+ T cells. The Oncomine TCR Beta libraries from cultured CD4+ T cells were pooled using unique dual indexes and then sequenced on an Illumina iSeq 100. The study's processing was this. Non-productive sequences were filtered out, and CDR3s that did not start with C, did not end with F or W, or were shorter than 7 amino acids were discarded. The MANAFEST web application was used to identify antigen-specific clonotypes by comparing peptide-stimulated wells against reference wells and other culture wells. Positive clones required FDR below 0.05, an odds ratio above 5, and productive frequency above 0.1% in at least two of three replicate wells. Clonotypes that were significantly expanded in both SARS-CoV-2 spike wells and at least one common cold coronavirus spike condition were defined as cross-reactive. Using R version 3.6.1, CDR3 homology was evaluated through Levenshtein distances (stringdist) along with unrooted phylogenetic trees (ape). The raw public data were reprocessed by TCRdb itself: fastp quality trimming at Q25, MiXCR clonotype calling, in-frame beta chains only. CDR3 protein sequences are deduplicated, and each keeps its most common genes and DNA. In this record, the V and J calls reflect TCRdb's handling and not the investigators' own analysis. The table for this sample lists 15,000 to 20,000 distinct CDR3 sequences; 45% to 65% of them were counted only once. The biggest ten clones account for roughly 10% of the sample.

On this clonotype itself: Its antigen remains undetermined. No much larger clone exists at a distance of one base, and base qualities are not known.

This chain joins TRBV6-2 or TRBV6-3 to TRBJ1-2; TRBD1 aligns with 7 central bases. This TCR came from a human donor who had recovered from COVID-19. Sequenced: CD4+ T cells from blood, cultured in vitro. The DNA sequence is as follows: TGTGCCAGCAGTTTATCGACAGGGCTCTATGGCTACACCTTC. This sequence encodes CASSLSTGLYGYTF.